A single sample is the source of the 20 T cell receptor beta chains below, sequenced in a study of beta chain features in type 1 diabetes. Notes on the study in general: TCRB CDR3 length was moderately but significantly reduced in all four CD4+ subsets of Type 1 diabetes patients.

Investigators reverse transcribed all isolated RNA, so they sequenced expressed TCRB transcripts. Repertoires were generated with immunoSEQ multiplex PCR, while TCRdb's copy carries only in-frame clones and drops some. The table includes about 160,000 clones, approximately 7.8% detected once. Their antigens are not known. Source material: central memory CD4+ T cells from blood. All receptors come from a woman aged 40 to 50 with type 1 diabetes.

This chain links TRBV9 with TRBJ2-3; a possible D gene is TRBD1 (5 bases). The CDR3 is 17 residues long. V shed 3 bases and J shed 6 bases, with 23 bases lying between them. The germline V gene encodes CDR1 SGDLS and CDR2 YYNGEE. CDR3 amino acids: CASSAKTGSSGVDTQYF. The CDR3 DNA follows: TGTGCCAGCAGCGCTAAAACAGGTTCGTCCGGAGTGGATACGCAGTATTTT.

The genes are TRBV28 and TRBJ1-5; no firm D call. There are 13 residues in the CDR3. The germline V and J ends were trimmed by 5 bases and 0 bases, with 5 bases remaining between them. Germline CDR1 reads MDHEN; CDR2 reads SYDVKM. The CDR3 here is CASSPGSNQPQHF. CDR3 bases: TGTGCCAGCAGTCCGGGTAGCAATCAGCCCCAGCATTTT.

This clone was picked up a small number of times. This CDR3 is CASSFGGRLNTEAFF. In DNA form, the CDR3 reads TGTGCCAGCAGTTTTGGAGGCAGACTTAACACTGAAGCTTTCTTT. This chain uses TRBV28 with TRBJ1-1; D not resolved. Trimming took off 3 bases at V and 2 bases at J, with 13 bases between the two ends. In germline, CDR1 is MDHEN, CDR2 SYDVKM. CDR3 length equals 15 residues.

The chain combines TRBV5-1 with TRBJ2-7, with TRBD1 matching 10 bases. This CDR3 spans 14 amino acids. Germline V CDR1 and CDR2: SGHRS, YFSETQ. J lost 11 bases, V lost 4 bases, and 12 bases had no gene match. CDR3 sequence reads: CASSPWTGGREKYF. Here the CDR3 DNA reads TGCGCCAGCAGCCCCTGGACAGGGGGGAGGGAGAAGTACTTC. Drawing the rest from reference TRBV5-1 and TRBJ2-7, the complete variable domain is KAGVTQTPRYLIKTRGQQVTLSCSPISGHRSVSWYQQTPGQGLQFLFEYFSETQRNKGNFPGRFSGRQFSNSRSEMNVSTLELGDSALYLCASSPWTGGREKYFGPGTRLTVT.

In its sample, this clone was seen a few times. The J gene is TRBJ2-5, the V gene TRBV7-3, with 7 bases that match TRBD1. Trimming removed 2 bases from V and 0 bases from J; junction bases left unmatched: 3. This CDR3 comprises 15 residues. The V gene's germline CDR1 is SGHTA and CDR2 FQGTGA. DNA for the CDR3: TGTGCCAGCAGCTTAGGGGGACAGTACCAAGAGACCCAGTACTTC. Encoded protein: CASSLGGQYQETQYF.

This clone was picked up a small number of times. V is TRBV7-8 and J is TRBJ2-7; TRBD2 aligns across 8 bases. This CDR3 has 15 amino acids. Germline lookup yields CDR1 SGHVS and CDR2 FQNEAQ. J was trimmed by 5 bases and V by 6 bases; bases with no gene match: 12. CDR3 DNA sequence: TGTGCCAGCAGAGAAATCTCGACGGGGGGGGACGAGCAGTACTTC. This gives the protein CASREISTGGDEQYF.

The V gene is TRBV28, the J gene TRBJ2-5; TRBD2 might be the D (5 bases). Trimming took off 4 bases at V and 5 bases at J, with 11 bases between the two ends. The CDR3 runs to 13 residues. Germline lookup yields CDR1 MDHEN and CDR2 SYDVKM. The CDR3 loop is CASSSGGRETQYF. CDR3 in DNA: TGTGCCAGCAGTTCGGGCGGGCGGGAGACCCAGTACTTC.

This clone was counted only a few times. The chain recombines TRBV7-9 with TRBJ1-2; D may be TRBD1 (6 bases). The CDR3 contains 14 residues. Trimming removed 1 base at V and 5 bases at J, with 11 bases between. Germline CDR1 and CDR2: SEHNR and FQNEAQ (reference sequence). DNA for the CDR3: TGTGCCAGCAGCTTAGAGAGGGGGATTTATGGCTACACCTTC. The encoded protein is CASSLERGIYGYTF.

This chain connects TRBV9 to TRBJ2-2; D is perhaps TRBD1 (5 bases). Germline V lookup: CDR1 SGDLS, CDR2 YYNGEE. V was trimmed by 0 bases and J by 6 bases, leaving 9 bases between them. The CDR3 loop spans 14 amino acids. The CDR3 is CASSVAGWAGELFF. The CDR3 nucleotides are TGTGCCAGCAGCGTAGCAGGGTGGGCCGGGGAGCTGTTTTTT.

This clone was picked up many times. The V call is TRBV4-3, the J call TRBJ2-5; 7 nucleotides match TRBD2. This CDR3 comprises 16 residues. The J segment lost 5 bases and the V segment lost 1 base, leaving 10 bases of the junction unmatched. The germline gives CDR1 LGHNA, CDR2 YSLEER. CDR3 protein: CASSQGALGGMETQYF. The CDR3 coding sequence is TGCGCCAGCAGCCAAGGGGCTCTGGGGGGGATGGAGACCCAGTACTTC.

The rearrangement links TRBV19 to TRBJ1-4; no firm D call. The CDR3 loop spans 13 amino acids. Germline CDR1 LNHDA, CDR2 SQIVND (reference sequence). V lost 1 base, J lost 7 bases, and 7 bases lay in between. CDR3 bases: TGTGCCAGTAGTATAGCCCGGAGTGAAAAACTGTTTTTT. It codes for CASSIARSEKLFF.

This clone turned up a few times. The CDR3 loop is CATGPGENLADTQYF. The CDR3 DNA follows: TGTGCCACAGGGCCGGGGGAGAATTTGGCAGATACGCAGTATTTT. The V call is TRBV10-3, the J call TRBJ2-3; tentative D call: TRBD2 (6 bases). The CDR3 is made up of 15 amino acids. Germline assignment: CDR1 ENHRY and CDR2 SYGVKD. V was pared by 10 bases and J by 4 bases, with 21 bases between.

The chain is built from TRBV11-2 and TRBJ2-7, with D tentatively TRBD1 (5 bases). Trimming pared 5 bases from V and 1 base from J, leaving 15 bases between. The length of the CDR3 is 15 residues. Germline CDR1 is SGHAT and CDR2 is FQNNGV. Written as DNA, the CDR3 is TGTGCCAGCAGCCCCCGACAGCTTACTTCCTACGAGCAGTACTTC. Translation gives CASSPRQLTSYEQYF.

A few counts support this clone. The chain recombines TRBV28 with TRBJ1-2; TRBD1 aligns across 7 bases. The length of the CDR3 is 14 residues. CDR1 MDHEN and CDR2 SYDVKM come from the germline V gene. J lost 1 base, V lost 7 bases, and 6 bases had no gene match. For the CDR3, the DNA is TGTGCCAGCATACCCGGGACAGATAACTATGGCTACACCTTC. It translates to CASIPGTDNYGYTF.

This clone was counted at least ten times. The chain recombines TRBV10-3 with TRBJ2-7; 7 nucleotides line up with TRBD1. The CDR3 covers 13 residues. V shed 6 bases and J 3 bases; nucleotides not matched to a gene: 5. Germline V gene data show CDR1 as ENHRY and CDR2 as SYGVKD. CDR3 DNA sequence: TGTGCCATCAGCAGGGACAGAGTCTACGAGCAGTACTTC. It yields the protein CAISRDRVYEQYF.

This clone came up a few times. The chain has TRBV14 and TRBJ1-2; 11 bases line up with TRBD1. The CDR3 contains 17 residues. V gave up 0 bases and J gave up 9 bases; unmatched junction bases: 12. CDR1 and CDR2 (germline): SGHDN, FVKESK. Here the CDR3 DNA reads TGTGCCAGCAGCCAAGAAGGAAGTGAGGACAGGGGGCGAAGCTACACCTTC. Residues: CASSQEGSEDRGRSYTF.

The chain recombines TRBV28 with TRBJ2-1, with TRBD2 identical over 13 bases. V shed 8 bases, J shed 8 bases, and the junction held 12 bases outside the gene matches. The CDR3 is made up of 16 amino acids. Per the germline V gene, CDR1 is MDHEN and CDR2 is SYDVKM. CDR3 residues: CASATRRTSGSHEQFF. The CDR3 nucleotides are TGTGCCAGCGCTACTCGGAGGACTAGCGGGAGCCATGAGCAGTTCTTC.

This clone was counted ten times or more. The genes are TRBV30 and TRBJ1-5; no definite D call. V gave up 3 bases and J gave up 9 bases, with 15 bases separating them. The CDR3 length is 13 residues. Germline CDR1 and CDR2: GTSNPN and SVGIG (reference sequence). The CDR3 DNA is TGTGCCTGGAGCGCCAGCTCCACGGGGCCCCAGCATTTT. Translation: CAWSASSTGPQHF.

The sample holds a few counts of this clone. The CDR3 loop is CASSAVQGEGGYTF. CDR3 DNA sequence: TGTGCCAGCAGCGCGGTGCAGGGGGAAGGAGGCTACACCTTC. The chain uses TRBV6-5 and TRBJ1-2; TRBD1 matches at 7 bases. V shed 6 bases and J 8 bases; nucleotides not matched to a gene: 12. The CDR3 contains 14 residues. Per germline, CDR1 MNHEY and CDR2 SVGAGI.

The V gene is TRBV9, the J gene TRBJ1-2; the D is unclear. The V gene's germline CDR1 is SGDLS and CDR2 YYNGEE. The length of the CDR3 is 13 residues. The V and J ends lost 4 bases and 8 bases respectively, with 15 bases between them. CDR3 nucleotides: TGTGCCAGCAGCCCTATGCAGGAAAGAGGCTACACCTTC. Translating it yields CASSPMQERGYTF.